Here is one T cell receptor beta chain with its context. The data were taken from a study of T cell responses to AZD1222 COVID-19 vaccine. In germline, CDR1 is LGHDT, CDR2 YNNKEL (reference sequence). This CDR3 comprises 15 residues. With 7 bases removed from V and 0 bases from J, the gap between germline ends came to 12 bases. TCRdb's copy holds only in-frame clones and misses some; the assay was immunoSEQ multiplex PCR. The sample contains approximately 120,000 clones, roughly 87% of which appear only once. This chain joins TRBV3-1 (or the pseudogene TRBV3-2) and TRBJ1-4, with D uncertain. This TCR derives from an adult in good health. Sample: peripheral blood, taken on day 0 of MenACWY control vaccination. The CDR3 nucleotides are TGTGCCAGCAACCACCAGGCTTCAACTAATGAAAAACTGTTTTTT. Translated: CASNHQASTNEKLFF.